This is a list of T cell receptor beta chains from one sample in a study of blood T cell repertoires in COVID-19. Generated by immunoSEQ multiplex PCR, the TCRdb table keeps only in-frame clones and is missing some. The data contain about 180,000 clones, about 84% of them seen just once; the ten biggest clones take up 6% to 8.5%. Sequences were obtained from peripheral blood. These receptors were obtained from a human donor in a cohort sampled during active COVID-19. CDR3s leave out the opening cysteine and the closing phenylalanine or tryptophan. Fields, in order: D gene, clone size, V gene, CDR3 protein. The D gene is left open where the match is weak. Expanded clones get a size class; other rows say once, few or many, or leave the size out.

NA,NA,TRBV5-1,ASSSTSLHGELF
NA,NA,TRBV6-6,ATGVSENSPLH
TRBD1,NA,TRBV7-9,ASSLGGGQVSGNSPLH
NA,NA,TRBV7-6,ASSSTEVSGELF
TRBD1,NA,TRBV19,ASTGFWTGRYEQY
TRBD2,NA,TRBV9,ASSFSGGTPLDEQY
NA,NA,TRBV4-1,ASSHTRGGIGTEAF
TRBD1,NA,TRBV2,ASSQLTGLETQY
NA,NA,TRBV7-9,ASSLGQGGAF
NA,NA,TRBV15,ATSGRPGDGTEAF
TRBD1,NA,TRBV7-9,AVRWDRSFYEQY
NA,NA,TRBV5-6,ASSQGTLEAF
TRBD1,few,TRBV5-3,ARSLRQGNQPQH
NA,NA,TRBV4-1,ASSLGGAMRRSGANVLT
TRBD2,NA,TRBV5-1,ASSRLAGGAAGELF
TRBD2,NA,TRBV2,ASSRGVAGGHNEQF
NA,NA,TRBV6-6,ASRPLTGADTEAF
TRBD2,NA,TRBV6-5,ASDESAGHEQY
TRBD1,NA,TRBV15,ATSRDLGQGDSPLH
NA,NA,TRBV12-3/TRBV12-4,ASSVDTHYGYT
TRBD1,NA,TRBV19,ASTPPMGRGPTEAF
NA,NA,TRBV4-1,ASSQGVVPDRGDTQY
TRBD2,NA,TRBV4-2,ASSQEWRGGQGTQY
NA,NA,TRBV4-2,ASSQEVDYEQY
NA,NA,TRBV19,ASSPNSRGTGSYNSPLH
TRBD1,once,TRBV25-1,ASSVRGRDEQF
NA,NA,TRBV6-5,ASRPGWNNSPLH
TRBD1,NA,TRBV9,ASSRTGDFSGANVLT
NA,NA,TRBV19,ASIRGLAGREAF
NA,NA,TRBV27,ASSFSTAQGYT
TRBD1,once,TRBV27,ASSSPGQEI
NA,once,TRBV6-5,ASSYLAASGYT
NA,NA,TRBV5-5,ASSLDLRGLQPQH
NA,NA,TRBV30,AWSVGYEQY
NA,NA,TRBV9,ASSVAGEVSYGYT
NA,NA,TRBV5-6,ASSLGPETYEQY
NA,NA,TRBV29-1,SVENRVNYGYT
NA,NA,TRBV2,ASSEENRDSYEQY
TRBD1,few,TRBV12-3/TRBV12-4,ASRTGFGKLF